These 29 T cell receptor beta chains share one sample of origin, sequenced in a study of cytomegalovirus exposure and HLA in healthy donors (dated by TCRdb to 2017 to 2019). To prepare the library, the immunoSEQ multiplex PCR assay was applied. For the multiplex PCR, a mixture combining 60 forward primers for TCR Vbeta segments and 13 reverse primers for TCR Jbeta segments was used. The immuneACCESS repertoire file appears here via TCRdb, limited to in-frame rearrangements. These files lack a portion of the clones; in checked studies, under half of the deficit traces to unresolved V genes, and the cause of the others is not known. In all, the sample holds about 140,000 clones, and 70% to 90% of those were seen once. The top ten constitute about 2.5% of the sample. Sample: PBMCs. These receptors were collected from a man aged 45-65 years in good health and CMV-seronegative.

The genes are TRBV7-2 and TRBJ1-1; perhaps TRBD1 as D (5 bases). Germline CDR1 reads SGHTA; CDR2 reads FQGNSA. CDR3 length: 15 amino acids. V gave up 5 bases and J gave up 4 bases, with 17 bases separating them. CDR3 protein: CASSLRSPRGTEAFF. CDR3 DNA: TGTGCCAGCAGCCTACGGAGCCCAAGGGGCACTGAAGCTTTCTTT.

The gene calls are TRBV27 and TRBJ2-7, with TRBD1 as a possible D gene (5 bases). CDR1 is MNHEY and CDR2 is SMNVEV in the germline V gene (reference sequence). CDR3 length: 14 residues. Trimming cost V 5 bases and J 2 bases, with 13 bases left between them. CDR3: CASSIGDSPYEQYF. CDR3 nucleotide sequence: TGTGCCAGCAGTATAGGGGATTCCCCCTACGAGCAGTACTTC.

The chain is built from TRBV5-1 and TRBJ2-1; 7 nucleotides align to TRBD2. CDR3 size: 16 residues. Trimming at V came to 0 bases and at J to 0 bases, leaving 3 bases not matched to a gene. Germline V lookup: CDR1 SGHRS, CDR2 YFSETQ. CDR3 in amino acids: CASSLGREASYNEQFF. The CDR3 region has the DNA TGCGCCAGCAGCTTGGGCCGGGAGGCCTCCTACAATGAGCAGTTCTTC.

This clone was observed a handful of times. This rearrangement joins TRBV2 to TRBJ1-2, with 9 bases identical to TRBD1. V gave up 6 bases and J gave up 7 bases; unmatched junction bases: 15. CDR3 length: 16 residues. Germline CDR1 is SNHLY and CDR2 is FYNNEI. The CDR3 spells CASSAHPTGGIGGYTF. The CDR3 DNA is TGTGCCAGCAGCGCGCATCCGACAGGGGGAATCGGTGGCTACACCTTC.

The chain has TRBV29-1 and TRBJ1-2; maybe TRBD1 (6 bases). This CDR3 is 14 amino acids long. CDR1 is SQVTM and CDR2 is ANQGSEA in the germline V gene. Trimming left V 6 bases short and J 8 bases short, with 22 bases between. The CDR3 DNA reads TGCAGCGTGCCCACTGCGACAGGAGCCATAGGCTACACCTTC. Translation: CSVPTATGAIGYTF.

The V call is TRBV28, the J call TRBJ2-2, with D perhaps matching TRBD1 (6 bases). CDR1 and CDR2 from the germline V gene are MDHEN and SYDVKM. This CDR3 is 15 amino acids long. V was shortened by 4 bases and J by 6 bases, with 15 bases between the two germline ends. As DNA, the CDR3 is TGTGCCAGCAGTTCCCAGCAGGGGATGTCCGGGGAGCTGTTTTTT. As protein: CASSSQQGMSGELFF.

This clone was observed a few times. This chain connects TRBV28 to TRBJ1-1, with 7 bases fitting TRBD1. The CDR3 extends over 16 amino acids. The germline gives CDR1 MDHEN, CDR2 SYDVKM. V trimming: 4 bases; J trimming: 7 bases; junction bases outside the gene matches: 15. The CDR3, as DNA: TGTGCCAGCAGTTCACATCCGACAGGGATTTTGGGTGAAGCTTTCTTT. Its protein is CASSSHPTGILGEAFF.

This rearrangement joins TRBV4-1 to TRBJ2-7; 10 bases agree with TRBD1. In germline, CDR1 is MGHRA, CDR2 YSYEKL. There are 15 residues in the CDR3. V trimming: 5 bases; J trimming: 3 bases; junction bases outside the gene matches: 7. The chain's CDR3 is CASSGPGQGIYEQYF. DNA of the CDR3: TGCGCCAGCAGCGGCCCGGGACAGGGGATCTACGAGCAGTACTTC.

V is TRBV7-8 and J is TRBJ2-3; 9 bases match TRBD1. The CDR3 has 15 residues. Germline V gene data show CDR1 as SGHVS and CDR2 as FQNEAQ. Unmatched junction bases numbered 5, after V lost 5 bases and J lost 2 bases. The CDR3 sequence: CASSHRDRVTDTQYF. The CDR3 DNA sequence: TGTGCCAGCAGCCACCGGGACAGGGTCACAGATACGCAGTATTTT.

On this clone: The junction does not match germline at one end; this may be a read error. This chain connects TRBV5-1 to TRBJ2-7, with D possibly being TRBD2 (5 bases). The germline CDR1 and CDR2 sequences are SGHRS and YFSETQ. This CDR3 has 14 amino acids. The CDR3 sequence is CASSLGGVVYEQCF. CDR3 in DNA: TGCGCCAGCAGCTTGGGGGGAGTGGTCTACGAGCAGTGCTTC.

Here the CDR3 reads CASSLQDREAFF. In DNA form, the CDR3 reads TGTGCCAGCAGCCTACAGGACCGTGAAGCTTTCTTT. V usage is TRBV5-4 and J usage is TRBJ1-1; TRBD1 might be the D (5 bases). Germline assignment: CDR1 SGHNT and CDR2 YYREEE (reference sequence). V lost 4 bases and J 7 bases, leaving 11 bases between the germline ends. This CDR3 is built from 12 residues. Together with reference TRBV5-4 and TRBJ1-1, the CDR3 gives the full variable domain: ETGVTQSPTHLIKTRGQQVTLRCSSQSGHNTVSWYQQALGQGPQFIFQYYREEENGRGNFPPRFSGLQFPNYSSELNVNALELDDSALYLCASSLQDREAFFGQGTRLTVV.

A remark on this clone: A junction boundary mismatches the germline segment, possibly from a read error. The same CDR3 arises from other DNA sequences in this sample as well. The J gene is TRBJ1-1, the V gene TRBV20-1; the D gene is possibly TRBD1 (5 bases). The CDR3 extends over 11 amino acids. Germline-derived CDR1 and CDR2 are DFQATT and SNEGSKA (reference sequence). This chain's CDR3 is CSARGTGIAFF. The CDR3 nucleotides are TGTAGTGCTAGAGGGACCGGGATAGCTTTCTTT.

This rearrangement joins TRBV5-1 to TRBJ2-1, with D tentatively TRBD1 (5 bases). Germline V gene lookup returns CDR1 SGHRS and CDR2 YFSETQ. V was cut by 1 base and J by 6 bases, with 8 bases left in between. The CDR3 loop spans 13 amino acids. The CDR3 reads CASSLSGSNEQFF. For the CDR3, the DNA is TGCGCCAGCAGCTTGTCAGGGTCCAATGAGCAGTTCTTC.

A remark on this clone: No conserved phenylalanine or tryptophan is present at the end of the CDR3, so a read error is the likely explanation. No DNA is shown, since the ends of the CDR3 on it are uncertain; the CDR3 is the one TCRdb lists. The gene calls are TRBV7-9 and TRBJ1-4. Germline CDR1 reads SEHNR; CDR2 reads FQNEAQ (reference sequence). The CDR3 is 11 amino acids long, termini counted. The CDR3 loop reads CASSLPVHRSL.

The V gene is TRBV19, the J gene TRBJ1-2; 9 nucleotides line up with TRBD1. Trimming took 7 bases from V and 7 from J; bases not matched to a gene: 10. The CDR3 sequence is 14 residues long. Germline V gene lookup returns CDR1 LNHDA and CDR2 SQIVND (reference sequence). CDR3 sequence: CASTPGQGFGGYTF. The CDR3 nucleotides are TGTGCCAGTACCCCGGGACAGGGTTTTGGTGGCTACACCTTC.

The V and J genes are TRBV2 and TRBJ1-5, with D tentatively TRBD1 (5 bases). CDR3 length: 13 amino acids. CDR1 SNHLY and CDR2 FYNNEI come from the germline V gene. V was shortened by 3 bases and J by 11 bases, with 14 bases between the two germline ends. The CDR3 nucleotides read TGTGCCAGCAGTGAGGGGGGTGGCAAGTCCCAGCATTTT. Its translation: CASSEGGGKSQHF.

Only a few counts were recorded for this clone. V gene TRBV5-1 combines with J gene TRBJ2-7, with 7 bases fitting TRBD1. The germline V gene encodes CDR1 SGHRS and CDR2 YFSETQ. After removal of 2 bases from V and 1 base from J, the junction contained 21 bases not matched to a gene. CDR3 size: 20 residues. The CDR3 DNA reads TGCGCCAGCAGCTTATGGGTTACCATCGAGGGGACAGCCAGTTCCTACGAGCAGTACTTC. Its translation is CASSLWVTIEGTASSYEQYF. Combining the CDR3 with reference TRBV5-1 and TRBJ2-7 gives the whole variable domain KAGVTQTPRYLIKTRGQQVTLSCSPISGHRSVSWYQQTPGQGLQFLFEYFSETQRNKGNFPGRFSGRQFSNSRSEMNVSTLELGDSALYLCASSLWVTIEGTASSYEQYFGPGTRLTVT.

This clone was counted a few times. The genes are TRBV7-8 and TRBJ2-5, with TRBD1 identical over 7 bases. The CDR3 spans 16 residues. In germline, CDR1 is SGHVS, CDR2 FQNEAQ. The J segment lost 2 bases and the V segment lost 5 bases, leaving 11 bases of the junction unmatched. The CDR3 here is CASSPSRGMGQETQYF. The CDR3 DNA reads TGTGCCAGCAGCCCAAGCAGGGGGATGGGGCAAGAGACCCAGTACTTC.

The table lists this clone with a few counts. The chain uses TRBV7-9 and TRBJ2-7, with TRBD1 matching over 10 bases. CDR3 length: 13 residues. CDR1 is SEHNR and CDR2 is FQNEAQ in the germline V gene (reference sequence). Losses at the gene ends were 8 bases for V and 0 bases for J; bases not matched to a gene: 1. The CDR3 spells CASGTGVSYEQYF. The CDR3 coding sequence is TGTGCCAGCGGGACAGGGGTCTCCTACGAGCAGTACTTC.

V is TRBV5-4 and J is TRBJ2-5, with 10 bases aligning to TRBD1. This CDR3 is built from 15 residues. V dropped 2 bases and J dropped 5; count of bases not matched to a gene: 6. Looked up from germline, CDR1 is SGHNT and CDR2 is YYREEE (reference sequence). CDR3 nucleotides: TGTGCCAGCAGCTTTCGACAGGGGGCTAAGGAGACCCAGTACTTC. Translating it yields CASSFRQGAKETQYF.

The V call is TRBV4-1, the J call TRBJ1-5, with TRBD1 identical over 10 bases. CDR3 length equals 16 residues. V was clipped by 4 bases and J by 6 bases; unmatched bases: 9. Germline assignment: CDR1 MGHRA and CDR2 YSYEKL. CDR3 amino acids: CASSLRTGGSIQPQHF. As DNA, the CDR3 is TGCGCCAGCAGCCTACGGACAGGGGGATCGATTCAGCCCCAGCATTTT.

The table lists this clone with a few counts. The chain combines TRBV2 with TRBJ1-2, with no clear D. The CDR3 is 11 residues long. The V end was cut by 8 bases, the J end by 8 bases, with 12 bases between. CDR1 SNHLY and CDR2 FYNNEI come from the germline V gene. The DNA of the CDR3 is TGTGCCAGCTCCGGAGACGGAGGCTACACCTTC. Translation: CASSGDGGYTF.

The chain is built from TRBV27 and TRBJ2-6; perhaps TRBD2 as D (6 bases). Germline V gene sequence: CDR1 MNHEY, CDR2 SMNVEV (reference sequence). This CDR3 has 17 residues. Deletions cut 8 bases from V and 0 bases from J, with 17 bases between. Here the CDR3 DNA reads TGTGCCAGCTCTCGGGGGACGGCCCTCTCTGGGGCCAACGTCCTGACTTTC. Translated, it gives CASSRGTALSGANVLTF.

This sequence joins TRBV7-2 and TRBJ1-5; tentative D call: TRBD1 (5 bases). The CDR3 has 14 amino acids. Germline lookup yields CDR1 SGHTA and CDR2 FQGNSA. Trimming left V 5 bases short and J 5 bases short, with 13 bases between. CDR3 loop: CASSPRQRDQPQHF. CDR3 nucleotide sequence: TGTGCCAGCAGCCCCCGACAGCGAGATCAGCCCCAGCATTTT.

This chain links TRBV2 with TRBJ2-7; TRBD1 is a possible D gene (5 bases). The CDR3 runs 12 residues. V lost 11 bases to trimming and J lost 3 bases, with 14 bases between them. Germline assignment: CDR1 SNHLY and CDR2 FYNNEI. The CDR3 nucleotides are TGTGCCGGCTCGGCTGACAGCTACGAGCAGTACTTC. This gives the protein CAGSADSYEQYF.

J is TRBJ2-7 and V is TRBV9; 7 nucleotides align to TRBD1. This CDR3 has 14 residues. Trimming cost V 0 bases and J 7 bases; bases outside gene matches: 7. Germline values: CDR1 SGDLS, CDR2 YYNGEE. The DNA for the CDR3 is TGTGCCAGCAGCGTAGGGCAGGGGGTAAGGGAGCAGTACTTC. Amino acids: CASSVGQGVREQYF.

The chain employs TRBV2 and TRBJ1-2; no clear D. CDR1 is SNHLY, CDR2 FYNNEI, per germline. The V and J ends lost 0 bases and 5 bases respectively, with 10 bases between them. CDR3 length: 14 amino acids. The CDR3, as DNA: TGTGCCAGCAGTGAAGCGGCAGAAGATTATGGCTACACCTTC. Translation gives CASSEAAEDYGYTF.

The rearrangement uses TRBV9 and TRBJ2-7; possibly TRBD1 for D (6 bases). CDR1 is SGDLS, CDR2 YYNGEE, per germline. The CDR3 spans 16 residues. The V gene lost 3 bases and the J gene lost 4 bases, with 20 bases spanning the gap. The CDR3 reads CASSAGQTSSLYEQYF. The CDR3 DNA reads TGTGCCAGCAGCGCTGGACAGACCAGCAGCCTTTACGAGCAGTACTTC. Looking up the rest from reference TRBV9 and TRBJ2-7 gives the full variable domain: DSGVTQTPKHLITATGQRVTLRCSPRSGDLSVYWYQQSLDQGLQFLIQYYNGEERAKGNILERFSAQQFPDLHSELNLSSLELGDSALYFCASSAGQTSSLYEQYFGPGTRLTVT.

With regard to this clone: Different DNA sequences within this sample yield the same CDR3. This chain links TRBV5-1 with TRBJ1-5; D unclear. The CDR3 consists of 15 residues. The germline V gene encodes CDR1 SGHRS and CDR2 YFSETQ. Trimming stripped 0 bases from V and 2 bases from J, with 9 bases between. The CDR3 DNA reads as TGCGCCAGCAGCTTGGACGGAGGAGGCAATCAGCCCCAGCATTTT. It specifies CASSLDGGGNQPQHF.